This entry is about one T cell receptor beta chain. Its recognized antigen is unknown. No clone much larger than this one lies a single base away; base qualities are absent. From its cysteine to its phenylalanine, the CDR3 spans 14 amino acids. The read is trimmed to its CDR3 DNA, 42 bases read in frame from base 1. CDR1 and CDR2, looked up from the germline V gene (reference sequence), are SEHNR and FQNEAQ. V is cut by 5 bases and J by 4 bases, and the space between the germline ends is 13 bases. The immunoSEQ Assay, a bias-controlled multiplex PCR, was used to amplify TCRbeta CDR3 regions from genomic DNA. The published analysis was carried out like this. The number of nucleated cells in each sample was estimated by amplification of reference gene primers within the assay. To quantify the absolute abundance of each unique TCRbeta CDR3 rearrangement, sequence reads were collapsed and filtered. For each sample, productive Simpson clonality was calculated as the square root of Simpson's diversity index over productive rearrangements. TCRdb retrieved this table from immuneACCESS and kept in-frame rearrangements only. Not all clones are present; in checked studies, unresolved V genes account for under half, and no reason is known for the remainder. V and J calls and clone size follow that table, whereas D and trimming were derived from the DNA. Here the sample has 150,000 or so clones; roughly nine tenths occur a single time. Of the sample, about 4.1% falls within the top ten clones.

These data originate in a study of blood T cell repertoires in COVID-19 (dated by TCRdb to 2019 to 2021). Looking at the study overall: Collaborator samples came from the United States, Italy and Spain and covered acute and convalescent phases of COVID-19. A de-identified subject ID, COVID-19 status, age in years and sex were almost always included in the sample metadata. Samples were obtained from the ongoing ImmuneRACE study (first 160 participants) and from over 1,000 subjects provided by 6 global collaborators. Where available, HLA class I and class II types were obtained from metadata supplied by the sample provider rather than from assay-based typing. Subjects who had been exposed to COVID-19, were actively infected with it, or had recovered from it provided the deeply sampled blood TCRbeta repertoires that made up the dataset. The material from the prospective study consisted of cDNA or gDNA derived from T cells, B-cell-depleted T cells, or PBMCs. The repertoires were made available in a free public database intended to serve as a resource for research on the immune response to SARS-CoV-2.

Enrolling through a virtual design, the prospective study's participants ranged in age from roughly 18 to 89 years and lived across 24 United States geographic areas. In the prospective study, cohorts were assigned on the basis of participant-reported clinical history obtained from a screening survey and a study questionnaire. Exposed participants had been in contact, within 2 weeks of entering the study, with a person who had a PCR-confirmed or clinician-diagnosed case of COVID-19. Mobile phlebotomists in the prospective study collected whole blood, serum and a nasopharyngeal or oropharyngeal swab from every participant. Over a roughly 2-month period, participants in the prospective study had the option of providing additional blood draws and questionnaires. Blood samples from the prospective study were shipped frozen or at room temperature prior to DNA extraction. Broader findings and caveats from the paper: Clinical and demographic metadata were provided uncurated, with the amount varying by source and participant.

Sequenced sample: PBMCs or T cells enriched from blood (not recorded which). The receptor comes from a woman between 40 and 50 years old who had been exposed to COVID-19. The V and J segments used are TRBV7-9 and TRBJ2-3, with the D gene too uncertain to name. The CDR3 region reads CASSREPGSDTQYF. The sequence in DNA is TGTGCCAGCAGCCGAGAACCGGGTTCAGATACGCAGTATTTT. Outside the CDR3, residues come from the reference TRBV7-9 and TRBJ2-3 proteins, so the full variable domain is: DTGVSQNPRHKITKRGQNVTFRCDPISEHNRLYWYRQTLGQGPEFLTYFQNEAQLEKSRLLSDRFSAERPKGSFSTLEIQRTEQGDSAMYLCASSREPGSDTQYFGPGTRLTVL.